A selection of T cell receptor beta chains follows, all from one sample in a study of T cell responses to AZD1222 COVID-19 vaccine. Produced via immunoSEQ multiplex PCR; TCRdb's table is partial and in-frame only. The sample holds 90,000 to 110,000 clones, 88% seen once. The sequences come from peripheral blood, collected on day 0 of MenACWY control vaccination. These receptors all come from an adult in good health. CDR3s include the opening cysteine and the closing phenylalanine or tryptophan. The D gene is left open where the match is weak. Expanded clones get a size class; other rows say once, few or many, or leave the size out.

j_gene: TRBJ1-2; d_gene: NA; abundance: once; v_gene: TRBV9; CDR3aa: CASSDGAPGLTSNGYTF; CDR3nt: TGTGCCAGCAGCGACGGAGCGCCAGGGTTGACTTCGAATGGCTACACCTTC
j_gene: TRBJ2-7; d_gene: TRBD1; abundance: NA; v_gene: TRBV7-8; CDR3aa: CASSLAGTAEQYF; CDR3nt: TGTGCCAGCAGCTTAGCCGGGACAGCTGAGCAGTACTTC
j_gene: TRBJ2-3; d_gene: TRBD2; abundance: NA; v_gene: TRBV10-3; CDR3aa: CASTSGGTQYF; CDR3nt: TGTGCCAGCACTTCGGGGGGGACGCAGTATTTT
j_gene: TRBJ1-6; d_gene: NA; abundance: NA; v_gene: TRBV7-9; CDR3aa: CASSTGNSPLHF; CDR3nt: TGTGCCAGCAGCACCGGGAATTCACCCCTCCACTTT
j_gene: TRBJ2-1; d_gene: NA; abundance: NA; v_gene: TRBV11-2; CDR3aa: CASTRFVAGNEQFF; CDR3nt: TGTGCCAGCACCCGTTTTGTGGCGGGGAATGAGCAGTTCTTC
j_gene: TRBJ2-1; d_gene: TRBD1; abundance: NA; v_gene: TRBV29-1; CDR3aa: CSVTTGLYNEQFF; CDR3nt: TGCAGCGTTACGACAGGGCTCTACAATGAGCAGTTCTTC
j_gene: TRBJ2-1; d_gene: TRBD2; abundance: NA; v_gene: TRBV7-8; CDR3aa: CAAGGGRPYNEQFF; CDR3nt: TGTGCCGCGGGGGGCGGGAGGCCCTACAATGAGCAGTTCTTC
j_gene: TRBJ1-1; d_gene: TRBD1; abundance: NA; v_gene: TRBV5-1; CDR3aa: CASSQGTGTTEAFF; CDR3nt: TGCGCCAGCAGCCAAGGGACAGGGACCACTGAAGCTTTCTTT
j_gene: TRBJ2-5; d_gene: TRBD2; abundance: few; v_gene: TRBV7-2; CDR3aa: CASSLWTSGRGETQYF; CDR3nt: TGTGCCAGCAGCCTCTGGACTAGCGGGAGGGGAGAGACCCAGTACTTC
j_gene: TRBJ2-1; d_gene: NA; abundance: NA; v_gene: TRBV4-2; CDR3aa: CASSQGRTTTYNEQFF; CDR3nt: TGTGCCAGCAGCCAAGGCCGCACCACGACCTACAATGAGCAGTTCTTC
j_gene: TRBJ1-4; d_gene: NA; abundance: NA; v_gene: TRBV7-9; CDR3aa: CASRSPGRPNEKLFF; CDR3nt: TGTGCCAGCAGATCGCCGGGACGGCCTAATGAAAAACTGTTTTTT
j_gene: TRBJ2-1; d_gene: TRBD2; abundance: NA; v_gene: TRBV10-3; CDR3aa: CAISESGLAANEQFF; CDR3nt: TGTGCCATCAGTGAGTCGGGACTAGCGGCCAATGAGCAGTTCTTC
j_gene: TRBJ1-6; d_gene: NA; abundance: NA; v_gene: TRBV19; CDR3aa: CASRGDGVWSPLHF; CDR3nt: TGTGCCAGTAGGGGGGACGGAGTTTGGTCACCCCTCCACTTT
j_gene: TRBJ1-6; d_gene: NA; abundance: NA; v_gene: TRBV28; CDR3aa: CASRTPWGSYNSPLHF; CDR3nt: TGTGCCAGCAGAACCCCCTGGGGCTCCTATAATTCACCCCTCCACTTT
j_gene: TRBJ1-2; d_gene: NA; abundance: NA; v_gene: TRBV5-1; CDR3aa: CASSLNSGDYGYTF; CDR3nt: TGCGCCAGCAGCTTGAATAGTGGGGACTATGGCTACACCTTC
j_gene: TRBJ1-6; d_gene: NA; abundance: NA; v_gene: TRBV28; CDR3aa: CASSPPDVYMPLHF; CDR3nt: TGTGCCAGCAGTCCCCCCGACGTCTATATGCCCCTCCACTTT
j_gene: TRBJ1-5; d_gene: TRBD1; abundance: few; v_gene: TRBV12-3/TRBV12-4; CDR3aa: CASSQGQNQPQHF; CDR3nt: TGTGCCAGCAGCCAGGGACAGAATCAGCCCCAGCATTTT
j_gene: TRBJ2-1; d_gene: TRBD1; abundance: NA; v_gene: TRBV18; CDR3aa: CASSPPGQGAGNEQFF; CDR3nt: TGTGCCAGCTCACCACCGGGACAGGGGGCCGGCAATGAGCAGTTCTTC
j_gene: TRBJ2-5; d_gene: TRBD1; abundance: NA; v_gene: TRBV6-5; CDR3aa: CASSWDRQETQYF; CDR3nt: TGTGCCAGCAGTTGGGACAGACAAGAGACCCAGTACTTC
j_gene: TRBJ2-2; d_gene: TRBD2; abundance: NA; v_gene: TRBV24-1; CDR3aa: CATSEDWSGAGELFF; CDR3nt: TGTGCCACCAGTGAGGACTGGAGCGGGGCCGGGGAGCTGTTTTTT
j_gene: TRBJ1-6; d_gene: TRBD1; abundance: NA; v_gene: TRBV4-2; CDR3aa: CASSQDKTGYSPLHF; CDR3nt: TGTGCCAGCAGCCAAGACAAGACAGGGTACTCACCCCTCCACTTT
j_gene: TRBJ2-5; d_gene: TRBD1; abundance: NA; v_gene: TRBV28; CDR3aa: CASRTGFQETQYF; CDR3nt: TGTGCCAGCAGGACAGGGTTCCAAGAGACCCAGTACTTC
j_gene: TRBJ2-7; d_gene: NA; abundance: NA; v_gene: TRBV19; CDR3aa: CASSEGVWDTSYEQYF; CDR3nt: TGTGCCAGTAGTGAGGGGGTTTGGGACACTTCCTACGAGCAGTACTTC
j_gene: TRBJ1-1; d_gene: NA; abundance: NA; v_gene: TRBV18; CDR3aa: CASSPASTVYEAFF; CDR3nt: TGTGCCAGCTCACCGGCTAGTACAGTTTATGAAGCTTTCTTT
j_gene: TRBJ1-1; d_gene: NA; abundance: NA; v_gene: TRBV15; CDR3aa: CATRMGGAFEAFF; CDR3nt: TGTGCCACCCGGATGGGGGGGGCTTTTGAAGCTTTCTTT
j_gene: TRBJ1-6; d_gene: NA; abundance: NA; v_gene: TRBV28; CDR3aa: CASSRTPYNSPLHF; CDR3nt: TGTGCCAGCAGTCGCACTCCCTATAATTCACCCCTCCACTTT
j_gene: TRBJ2-3; d_gene: NA; abundance: NA; v_gene: TRBV27; CDR3aa: CASSYWRMADTQYF; CDR3nt: TGTGCCAGCAGTTACTGGCGAATGGCGGATACGCAGTATTTT
j_gene: TRBJ1-4; d_gene: NA; abundance: NA; v_gene: TRBV2; CDR3aa: CASSDQPNEKLFF; CDR3nt: TGTGCCAGCAGTGACCAACCAAATGAAAAACTGTTTTTT
j_gene: TRBJ1-6; d_gene: TRBD1; abundance: NA; v_gene: TRBV28; CDR3aa: CASSPNDRDNSPLHF; CDR3nt: TGTGCCAGCAGCCCCAATGACAGGGATAATTCACCCCTCCACTTT
j_gene: TRBJ1-2; d_gene: NA; abundance: NA; v_gene: TRBV3-1/TRBV3-2; CDR3aa: CASSQRQGYGYTF; CDR3nt: TGTGCCAGCAGCCAACGGCAGGGCTATGGCTACACCTTC
j_gene: TRBJ1-5; d_gene: NA; abundance: NA; v_gene: TRBV6-2/TRBV6-3; CDR3aa: CASSYPLEGGQPQHF; CDR3nt: TGTGCCAGCAGTTATCCCCTCGAGGGTGGTCAGCCCCAGCATTTT
j_gene: TRBJ2-5; d_gene: TRBD2; abundance: NA; v_gene: TRBV5-6; CDR3aa: CASSRRTSAPRTQYF; CDR3nt: TGTGCCAGCAGCCGACGGACTAGCGCCCCAAGGACCCAGTACTTC
j_gene: TRBJ2-7; d_gene: NA; abundance: once; v_gene: TRBV5-1; CDR3aa: CASSPDREQYF; CDR3nt: TGCGCCAGCAGCCCTGACAGGGAGCAGTACTTC
j_gene: TRBJ1-3; d_gene: TRBD1; abundance: NA; v_gene: TRBV7-2; CDR3aa: CASSLRGTGSGNTIYF; CDR3nt: TGTGCCAGCAGCTTAAGAGGGACAGGGTCCGGAAACACCATATATTTT
j_gene: TRBJ2-5; d_gene: TRBD2; abundance: NA; v_gene: TRBV6-5; CDR3aa: CASRPRGGKETQYF; CDR3nt: TGTGCCAGCAGGCCGCGGGGGGGAAAAGAGACCCAGTACTTC
j_gene: TRBJ1-5; d_gene: TRBD1; abundance: NA; v_gene: TRBV10-3; CDR3aa: CAIRDRVGNQPQHF; CDR3nt: TGTGCCATCAGGGACAGGGTCGGGAATCAGCCCCAGCATTTT
j_gene: TRBJ2-7; d_gene: NA; abundance: NA; v_gene: TRBV6-1; CDR3aa: CASSGEYYEQYF; CDR3nt: TGTGCCAGCAGTGGGGAATACTACGAGCAGTACTTC
j_gene: TRBJ2-7; d_gene: NA; abundance: NA; v_gene: TRBV9; CDR3aa: CASSVGLAHGGRYYEQYF; CDR3nt: TGTGCCAGCAGCGTAGGACTGGCCCACGGAGGGCGGTACTACGAGCAGTACTTC
j_gene: TRBJ2-3; d_gene: NA; abundance: NA; v_gene: TRBV7-2; CDR3aa: CASSLVGSSDTQYF; CDR3nt: TGTGCCAGCAGCTTAGTAGGCTCTTCAGATACGCAGTATTTT
j_gene: TRBJ2-1; d_gene: TRBD2; abundance: NA; v_gene: TRBV10-3; CDR3aa: CAINLAGGDDEQFF; CDR3nt: TGTGCCATCAACCTAGCGGGGGGGGACGATGAGCAGTTCTTC
j_gene: TRBJ2-7; d_gene: TRBD2; abundance: NA; v_gene: TRBV28; CDR3aa: CASRGEGFAYEQYF; CDR3nt: TGTGCCAGCAGAGGGGAGGGTTTCGCCTACGAGCAGTACTTC
j_gene: TRBJ2-3; d_gene: NA; abundance: NA; v_gene: TRBV18; CDR3aa: CASSPEGTDTQYF; CDR3nt: TGTGCCAGCTCACCCGAGGGCACAGATACGCAGTATTTT
j_gene: TRBJ2-5; d_gene: NA; abundance: NA; v_gene: TRBV12-3/TRBV12-4; CDR3aa: CASSPSTPETQYF; CDR3nt: TGTGCCAGCAGTCCCTCGACCCCAGAGACCCAGTACTTC
j_gene: TRBJ2-1; d_gene: NA; abundance: NA; v_gene: TRBV18; CDR3aa: CASSPSFVSSAQFF; CDR3nt: TGTGCCAGCTCACCAAGTTTTGTAAGCTCTGCGCAGTTCTTC